A single sample is the source of the 14 T cell receptor beta chains below, sequenced in a study of T cell repertoires in cytomegalovirus infection. What these receptors recognize is not known. TCRdb redid the calling of the reads with MiXCR, one entry per CDR3 protein. Of about half a million distinct CDR3 sequences listed, more than 40% were seen once; the top ten hold about 41%. The input for sequencing was cultured PBMCs, taken from culture after CMV antigen stimulation. The receptors originated from a human donor in good health (CMV status not recorded). Some clones in this sample may be carry-over from other donors' samples.

The chain carries TRBV19 and TRBJ1-1; no definite D call. V lost 3 bases, J lost 0 bases, and 2 bases lay in between. The germline V gene encodes CDR1 LNHDA and CDR2 SQIVND (reference sequence). This CDR3 comprises 12 residues. The CDR3: CASSMVNTEAFF. The CDR3 region has the DNA TGTGCCAGTAGTATGGTGAACACTGAAGCTTTCTTT.

This clonotype was seen many times. The chain couples TRBV7-2 to TRBJ1-3, with 7 bases that match TRBD1. The CDR3 sequence is 14 residues long. Germline loops: CDR1 SGHTA, CDR2 FQGNSA. V was pared by 5 bases and J by 8 bases, with 9 bases of the junction left unmatched. CDR3 in DNA: TGTGCCAGCAGCCCGGGACAGCGGACGGACACCATATATTTT. Translated: CASSPGQRTDTIYF.

The chain combines TRBV6-6 with TRBJ2-1; 9 bases match TRBD1. Germline V gene lookup returns CDR1 MNHNY and CDR2 SVGAGI (reference sequence). V gave up 6 bases and J gave up 3 bases; unmatched junction bases: 15. The CDR3 has 18 amino acids. This chain's CDR3 is CASRPGTGTKENYNEQFF. CDR3 bases: TGTGCCAGCAGACCCGGGACAGGGACTAAGGAGAACTACAATGAGCAGTTCTTC.

The CDR3 protein is CASSLTGLGGNQPQHF. CDR3 DNA: TGCGCCAGCAGCCTGACGGGGTTAGGTGGCAATCAGCCCCAGCATTTT. The chain is built from TRBV5-1 and TRBJ1-5, with D hard to call. V was trimmed by 4 bases and J by 2 bases, leaving 16 bases between them. The CDR3 is 16 residues long. The germline CDR1 and CDR2 sequences are SGHRS and YFSETQ.

This clonotype was observed a few times. The chain links TRBV28 to TRBJ1-4, with 8 nucleotides matching TRBD1. From germline, CDR1 is MDHEN and CDR2 SYDVKM. The CDR3 is 15 amino acids. V trimming: 5 bases; J trimming: 5 bases; junction bases outside the gene matches: 7. The CDR3 here is CASSKRTGLNEKLFF. DNA for the CDR3: TGTGCCAGCAGTAAAAGGACAGGGCTAAATGAAAAACTGTTTTTT.

The chain uses TRBV6-1 and TRBJ2-1; possibly TRBD1 or TRBD2 for D (5 bases each). V was clipped by 8 bases and J by 7 bases, with 12 bases between them. The CDR3 is 12 amino acids. Germline V gene sequence: CDR1 MNHNS, CDR2 SASEGT. DNA for the CDR3: TGTGCCAGCTATGGGGGAGTTAATGAGCAGTTCTTC. Translated: CASYGGVNEQFF.

This clonotype has just a few counts. The chain employs TRBV7-2 and TRBJ1-1; D not resolved. V was shortened by 1 base and J by 5 bases, with 11 bases between the two germline ends. The CDR3 contains 14 residues. The germline CDR1 and CDR2 sequences are SGHTA and FQGNSA. The DNA of the CDR3 is TGTGCCAGCAGCTTAGGGGCAGGAAAAACTGAAGCTTTCTTT. Its translation: CASSLGAGKTEAFF.

This clonotype was seen only once. The chain has TRBV10-3 and TRBJ2-6; D gene ambiguous. Trimming shortened V by 6 bases and J by 4 bases, and 7 bases separated the two germline ends. The CDR3 covers 13 residues. Germline values: CDR1 ENHRY, CDR2 SYGVKD. Here the CDR3 reads CAIRENGANVLTF. The CDR3 DNA sequence: TGTGCCATCAGGGAGAACGGGGCCAACGTCCTGACTTTC.

The chain carries TRBV28 and TRBJ2-3; 16 nucleotides agree with TRBD2. The germline V gene has CDR1 MDHEN and CDR2 SYDVKM. The CDR3 is 18 amino acids. The V gene end was trimmed by 6 bases and the J gene end by 6 bases; junction bases not matched to a gene: 12. DNA of the CDR3: TGTGCCAGCAGCTCGGGACTAGCGGGGGGGAAAACGTGGGATACGCAGTATTTT. Translated: CASSSGLAGGKTWDTQYF.

This rearrangement joins TRBV7-9 to TRBJ2-7, with 12 bases that match TRBD2. The junction had 8 bases not matched to a gene; V was cut back by 5 bases and J by 3 bases. Germline V lookup: CDR1 SEHNR, CDR2 FQNEAQ (reference sequence). CDR3 length: 16 amino acids. The CDR3 DNA follows: TGTGCCAGCAGCCCAAAGGGGACTAGCGGGTTCTACGAGCAGTACTTC. This translates into CASSPKGTSGFYEQYF.

This clonotype was seen a few times. The chain couples TRBV10-3 to TRBJ2-5; D may be TRBD1 or TRBD2 (6 bases each). V was cut by 1 base and J by 5 bases, with 14 bases left in between. Germline assignment: CDR1 ENHRY and CDR2 SYGVKD. This CDR3 is built from 15 residues. The CDR3 sequence: CAISEFGGGRETQYF. In nucleotides, the CDR3 is TGTGCCATCAGTGAGTTCGGGGGCGGCAGGGAGACCCAGTACTTC.

This clonotype was seen a few times. The chain combines TRBV12-3 or TRBV12-4 with TRBJ1-1; perhaps TRBD1 as D (5 bases). V lost 4 bases and J lost 3, with 12 bases in between. The length of the CDR3 is 14 residues. The DNA of the CDR3 is TGTGCCAGCAGTTCCCGGGGGGGGTACACTGAAGCTTTCTTT. Its protein is CASSSRGGYTEAFF.

This clonotype turned up a few times. The chain combines TRBV7-9 with TRBJ1-4, with no clear D. Germline loops: CDR1 SEHNR, CDR2 FQNEAQ (reference sequence). V dropped 2 bases and J dropped 11 bases, with 9 bases sitting between them. The CDR3 totals 12 residues. The DNA of the CDR3 is TGTGCCAGCAGCTTATGGCGTGATAAACTGTTTTTT. This sequence encodes CASSLWRDKLFF.

The V call is TRBV7-2, the J call TRBJ2-3; the match to TRBD1 covers 10 bases. V dropped 5 bases and J dropped 4; count of bases not matched to a gene: 12. CDR1 and CDR2 (germline): SGHTA, FQGNSA. This CDR3 comprises 17 residues. The CDR3 DNA sequence: TGTGCCAGCAGCCTCAACTCCGGGACAGGGGCCTCAGATACGCAGTATTTT. Translated: CASSLNSGTGASDTQYF.